What follows describes a single TCR beta chain. What it recognizes is unknown. The CDR3 is 17 amino acids. The entry originates in a study of PD-1 blockade in classical Hodgkin lymphoma. General observations from the study: Relapsed/refractory patients reportedly had lower baseline diversity than newly diagnosed patients. The study found that TCR diversity rose significantly by C4D1 in CD4+ but not CD8+ cells.

Produced via immunoSEQ multiplex PCR; TCRdb's table is partial and in-frame only. The table lists about 41,000 clones, approximately 67% of them singletons. The time point denotes: cycle 4 day 1 (C4D1), after 6 weeks of nivolumab. After autologous stem cell transplantation all patients relapsed, and prior brentuximab vedotin exposure differed between cohorts. Patients' outcomes at their best amounted to complete response, partial response or progressive disease. This sequence was found in a human donor with classical Hodgkin lymphoma. The sample in question was peripheral blood mononuclear cells (PBMCs), obtained before the fourth cycle of nivolumab. V gene TRBV12-2 combines with J gene TRBJ2-6; the table's D call, TRBD1, has no DNA check behind it. TRBV12-2 constitutes a pseudogene. CDR3 nucleotide sequence: TGTGCAAGTCACCTGAGGGGGGACAGCTCTGGGGCCAACGTCCTGACTTTC. It encodes CASHLRGDSSGANVLTF.